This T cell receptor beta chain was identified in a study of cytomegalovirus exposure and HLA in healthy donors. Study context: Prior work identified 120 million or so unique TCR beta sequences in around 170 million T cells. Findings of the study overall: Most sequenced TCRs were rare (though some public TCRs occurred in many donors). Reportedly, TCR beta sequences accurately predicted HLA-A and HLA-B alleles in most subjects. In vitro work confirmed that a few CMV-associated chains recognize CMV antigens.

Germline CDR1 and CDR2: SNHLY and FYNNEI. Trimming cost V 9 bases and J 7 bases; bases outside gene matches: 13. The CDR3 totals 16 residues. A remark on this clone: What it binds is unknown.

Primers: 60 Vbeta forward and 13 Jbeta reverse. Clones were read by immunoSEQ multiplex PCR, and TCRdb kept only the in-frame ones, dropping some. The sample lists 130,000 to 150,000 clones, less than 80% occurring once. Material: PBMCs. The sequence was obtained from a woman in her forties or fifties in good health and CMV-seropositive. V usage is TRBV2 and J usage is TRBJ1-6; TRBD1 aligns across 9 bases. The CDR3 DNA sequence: TGTGCCAGTCTAGAGAGTGCTGGGACAGGGAATTCACCCCTCCACTTT. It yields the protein CASLESAGTGNSPLHF.